This T cell receptor (beta chain) comes out of a study of sequential checkpoint blockade in melanoma. Study as a whole: Each arm's sequence ended with maintenance nivolumab.

J lost 4 bases, V lost 2 bases, and 8 bases had no gene match. The germline V gene encodes CDR1 MGHDK and CDR2 SYGVNS. This CDR3 spans 18 amino acids. Treatment meaning: randomized to nivolumab then ipilimumab (arm A) or the reverse (arm B). Sorted cells were live CD3+CD8+, lacking CD19 and CD56, from PBMCs. Libraries were prepared by immunoSEQ multiplex PCR; TCRdb keeps only in-frame clonotypes and omits some of them. The sample carries tens of thousands of clones, roughly 89% recorded once. V usage is TRBV25-1 and J usage is TRBJ2-1, with TRBD2 matching over 13 bases. This receptor was identified in a human donor with melanoma. The sequencing here drew on CD8+ T cells sorted from blood (inferred from file names), taken from a patient given nivolumab and ipilimumab in sequence. Written as DNA, the CDR3 is TGTGCCAGCAGTGAAGGACTAGCGGGAGAACTACGTTACAATGAGCAGTTCTTC. This translates into CASSEGLAGELRYNEQFF.